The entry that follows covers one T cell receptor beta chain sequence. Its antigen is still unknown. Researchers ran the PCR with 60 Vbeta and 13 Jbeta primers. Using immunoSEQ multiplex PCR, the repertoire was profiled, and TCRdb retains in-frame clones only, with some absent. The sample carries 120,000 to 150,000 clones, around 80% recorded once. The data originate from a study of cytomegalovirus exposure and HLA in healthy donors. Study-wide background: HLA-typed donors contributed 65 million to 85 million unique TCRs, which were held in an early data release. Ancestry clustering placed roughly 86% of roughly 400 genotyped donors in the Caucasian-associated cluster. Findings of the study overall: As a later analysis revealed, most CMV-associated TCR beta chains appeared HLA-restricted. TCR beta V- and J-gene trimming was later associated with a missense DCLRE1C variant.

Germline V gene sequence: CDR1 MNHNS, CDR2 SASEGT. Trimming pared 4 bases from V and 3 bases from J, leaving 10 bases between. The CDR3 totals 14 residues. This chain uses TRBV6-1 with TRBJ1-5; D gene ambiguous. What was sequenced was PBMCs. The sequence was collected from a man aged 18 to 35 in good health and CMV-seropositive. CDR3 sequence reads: CASSGRGNNQPQHF. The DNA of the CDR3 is TGTGCCAGCAGTGGTCGGGGAAACAATCAGCCCCAGCATTTT.